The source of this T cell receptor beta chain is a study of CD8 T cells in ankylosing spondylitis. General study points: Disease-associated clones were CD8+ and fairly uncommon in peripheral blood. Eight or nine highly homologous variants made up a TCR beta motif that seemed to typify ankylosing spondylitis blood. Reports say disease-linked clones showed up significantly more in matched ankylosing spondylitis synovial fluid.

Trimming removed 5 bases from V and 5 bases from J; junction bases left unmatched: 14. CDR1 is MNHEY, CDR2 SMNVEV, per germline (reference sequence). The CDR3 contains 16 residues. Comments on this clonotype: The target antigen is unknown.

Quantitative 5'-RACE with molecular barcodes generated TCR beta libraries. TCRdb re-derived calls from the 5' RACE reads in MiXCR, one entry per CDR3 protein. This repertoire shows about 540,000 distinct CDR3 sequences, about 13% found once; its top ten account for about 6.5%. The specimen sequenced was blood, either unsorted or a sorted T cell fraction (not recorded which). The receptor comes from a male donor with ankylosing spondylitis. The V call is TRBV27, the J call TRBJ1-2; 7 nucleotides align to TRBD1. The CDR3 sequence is CASSLIPGQTMYGYTF. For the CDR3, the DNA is TGTGCCAGCAGTCTTATCCCGGGACAGACTATGTATGGCTACACCTTC.